This T cell receptor (beta chain) comes out of a study of beta chain features in type 1 diabetes (dated by TCRdb to 2017 to 2018). Context from the whole study: Mean age, gender distribution, total cell number and subset yield were not different between patients and healthy donors. Across all samples, some 99 million sorted cells were examined, and cell number per subset correlated strongly with RNA yield. Regulatory and stem cell-like memory subsets were isolated from only 8 patients and roughly eight healthy donors, whereas naive and central memory subsets came from all 30 or so donors. In the study, TCRB repertoires of sorted circulating CD4+ T cell subsets from recently diagnosed type 1 diabetes patients were compared with those of matched healthy donors. Findings and caveats that apply to the study as a whole: At VDJ recombination sites, type 1 diabetes patients had fewer insertions and more deleted nucleotides, which implies abnormalities in thymic rearrangement. Because cDNA rather than genomic DNA was sequenced, highly expressing activated cells could have been over-represented, although no difference in activation and CD3 levels was found between groups. The naive, central memory and regulatory TCRB repertoires appeared to resemble one another more closely among patients than among healthy donors. PCR may preferentially amplify shorter templates, but because patient and control samples were amplified and corrected together, any resulting skew would affect both groups equally. Type 1 diabetes patients showed a moderate but significant shortening of TCRB CDR3 length in all four CD4+ subsets. HLA sub-analyses involved small numbers of individuals, so any influence of HLA type on TCRB rearrangement remained unresolved.

All of the isolated RNA was reverse transcribed with the High Capacity cDNA Reverse Transcription Kit, so expressed TCRB transcripts were sequenced. Deep immunoSEQ sequencing was performed on naive, central memory and regulatory T cell samples, with an average of about 3.6 million total reads per sample. Sorted cells were lysed in RLT buffer, and RNA was extracted using DNase-treated RNeasy Micro or Mini kits according to cell number. Each cell subset was processed separately to prevent cross-contamination, with patient and healthy donor samples processed together. The immunoSEQ multiplex PCR was used to amplify TCRB sequences from cDNA, generating 87-bp fragments that spanned the CDR3 region. Amplicons were sequenced on the Illumina HiSeq platform. Concerning the study's data processing: PCR bias was corrected computationally using synthetic template baselines, and reads within Hamming distance 2 were collapsed, with unmergeable singletons discarded. By aligning reads against IMGT, V, D and J genes, CDR3 length, and insertions or deletions at six rearrangement sites were assigned. Within each subset, clonotype counts were normalized to sorted cell number, after which true diversity and Gini coefficients were computed with the tcR R package. Repertoire sharing was quantified using the overlap coefficient calculated on TCRB nucleotide sequences. As a proxy for the pre-selection repertoire, out-of-frame TCRB sequences from naive cells were analyzed. Here the immuneACCESS table is served through TCRdb, limited to in-frame sequences with V and J called. Missing clones are a known gap in these copies; in checked studies unresolved V genes cover under half, and the rest lacks a known reason. That table gives V, J and clone size, and the DNA gave D and trimming. This sample has just over 600,000 clones in its table, and 15% of those were observed once. Jointly, the top ten make up about 0.097% of the sample.

This clone was recorded a few times. Which antigen it targets is not known. Per-base quality was not reported, and no clone a single base away is much larger than it. The CDR3 starts with the cysteine, ends with the phenylalanine, and has 13 residues. The entry retains the CDR3 DNA only, 39 bases that are in frame from base 1. The germline V gene sets CDR1 to ENHRY and CDR2 to SYGVKD. V gives up 8 bases and J gives up 4 bases, and the segment between their germline ends measures 14 bases. A single peripheral blood draw of approximately 120 mL on average was collected from each donor into heparinised tubes. Using a panel that included CD45RO, CCR7, CD25, CD127, CD95 and CD27, naive, central memory, regulatory and stem cell-like memory CD4+ T cells were sorted on a BD FACSAria II. A purity above 95% was achieved for all sorted populations. PBMCs were isolated immediately by Lymphoprep density gradient centrifugation and stained directly without culture. Samples were stained and sorted in pairs, with one healthy donor and one patient per experiment, so that batch effects were minimized.

This chain joins TRBV10-3 to TRBJ1-2; the D gene remains uncertain. The sample was naive CD4+ T cells from blood. This sample's cell subset or site label indicates: true naive CD4+ T cells. The receptor was derived from a young man in good health. The nucleotides read TGTGCCATCGCGCGGGAACCCAGCTATGGCTACACCTTC. Translated, this gives CAIAREPSYGYTF.